This T cell receptor (beta chain) stems from a study of CD8+CD57+ T cells in acquired aplastic anemia. For the study at large: Sorted CD4+ and CD8+ cells yielded DNA averaging about 3.1 ug.

V lost 3 bases and J lost 3, with 0 bases in between. The CDR3 is made up of 10 amino acids. The germline V gene has CDR1 SGHTA and CDR2 FQGNSA. The TCR beta profiling, which covered VDJ combination and CDR3 sequence, was carried out using genomic DNA as the template. TCRdb called the reads again in MiXCR, with one record for every CDR3 protein. This sample yields 250,000 to 300,000 distinct CDR3 sequences, of which roughly three fifths are seen a single time; less than 9.5% belongs to the top ten. This clonotype has just a few counts. Sequenced input: sorted CD4+, CD8+, or CD8+CD57+ T cells (not recorded which) from PBMCs. The J gene is TRBJ2-7, the V gene TRBV7-2; D gene unclear. The receptor was derived from a human donor with severe aplastic anemia or a healthy control (not recorded which). The CDR3 DNA sequence: TGTGCCAGCAGCTTCTACGAGCAGTACTTC. It encodes CASSFYEQYF.